This T cell receptor (gamma chain) originates from a study of gamma delta lymphoproliferative disorders and STAT genes (dated by TCRdb to the late 2010s). Some background on the complete study: Of the 9 Tgammadelta LGLL patients who were sequenced, 4 had symptomatic disease and 5 followed an indolent course. The study profiled TCR gamma and delta CDR3 repertoires by deep sequencing in Tgammadelta lymphoproliferative disease patients and healthy controls, within a larger immunophenotypic and STAT-mutation study. Delta-chain libraries followed the EuroClonality-NGS working group standard operating procedure, because no corresponding Invivoscribe delta assay was available. The TCR-sequenced pilot group comprised about nine Tgammadelta large granular lymphocyte leukemia patients and a couple of hepatosplenic T-cell lymphoma patients. To confirm the results, all delta-chain samples and two gamma-chain samples were sequenced a second time. The LymphoTrack Dx TCRG Assay was used to prepare gamma-chain libraries from at least 50 ng of genomic DNA.

Genomic DNA from peripheral blood mononuclear cells isolated from patients and controls was used for TCR sequencing. A median age of approximately 60 years was recorded for the sequenced patients, of whom four or five were male and about 6 were female. Patients were enrolled at one hematology unit in Padova, Italy, and were reclassified as T-LGLL or HSTCL using the 2017 WHO criteria. Every patient sample was obtained either before therapy or while the patient was off therapy. This clone was seen a few times. Its antigen is not yet known. No quality values exist for individual bases; no much larger clone is one base distant. In both library methods, multiplex PCR was carried out with primers targeting conserved V and J regions of the TCR genes. After purification and pooling, the amplicons were sequenced on an Illumina MiSeq platform. The paper's data handling went like this. V(D)J alignment, clonotype assembly and translation were done with MiXCR, while functionality assessment and CDR3 repertoire analyses were done with VDJtools. CDR3 followed the IMGT definition, and analyses included only productive sequences that used functional genes, leaving out ORF genes and pseudogenes. A custom Python script was used to look across all patients and controls for identical amino acid CDR3s belonging to major clonotypes, meaning those with a frequency of >=5%. Clonotype frequencies in patients versus controls were compared with a one-sided non-parametric Wilcoxon test. TCRdb reran clone calling on the public reads with CATT; rows sharing one DNA sequence were then combined. TCRdb's processing, not the study's, gives the V and J calls here. Within this sample are about 2,500 gamma-chain clones, with approximately 18% of them counted one time only. The ten largest clones take up 58% of the sample.

Broad study findings and their caveats: According to the authors, NGS specificity may be reduced at low frequencies, so whether leukemic clones are public or private needs confirmation. Major clones in indolent patients were dominated by Vgamma9-JgammaP and Vdelta2-Ddelta3-Jdelta1 rearrangements, whereas these rearrangements were absent in symptomatic patients, in whom less common gene combinations were used. When whole repertoires were clustered, patient gamma repertoires were grouped separately from healthy controls, whereas no separation between groups was observed for delta repertoires. Control T cells were likely spread across varied maturation stages, whereas leukemic cells were skewed toward terminal effectors, which potentially limits comparisons between patients and controls. Nearly all major patient gamma and delta clonotypes were public, shared with at least one healthy donor; only two gamma clonotypes were private to disease.

Trimming accounts for 0 bases at V and 11 bases at J, while the number of junction bases matched to no gene is 4. CDR1 and CDR2 were assigned from the germline V gene as EGSNGY and YDSYNSKV. From the cysteine up to the phenylalanine, the CDR3 has a length of 11 residues. The DNA shown is the 33-base CDR3, in frame from base 1. The chain couples TRGV2 to TRGJ1 or TRGJ2. Since TCRdb gives no J gene, matching the DNA to germline was used here to assign it. Sequenced material: blood. This TCR derives from a human donor with gamma-delta T-cell large granular lymphocyte leukemia. The nucleotides read TGTGCCACCTGGGACGGGCCTGAGAAACTCTTT. This is translated as CATWDGPEKLF.